Shown below are 2 T cell receptor beta chains from a single sample sequenced in a study of T cell repertoires in cytomegalovirus infection. Their antigen targets remain unknown. A single record per CDR3 protein comes from TCRdb applying MiXCR to the reads. Of hundreds of thousands of distinct CDR3 sequences detected, around a third appear once; the ten largest clones hold 15% to 20%. The specimen was cultured PBMCs, collected from culture after CMV antigen stimulation. The source of these receptors is a human donor in good health (CMV status not recorded). Some clones in this sample may be carry-over from other donors' samples.

The chain employs TRBV7-2 and TRBJ2-2; TRBD2 matches at 7 bases. This CDR3 is built from 20 residues. Germline CDR1 reads SGHTA; CDR2 reads FQGNSA. The V segment lost 1 base and the J segment 3 bases; nucleotides outside the gene matches: 17. CDR3 in amino acids: CASSLGRSGGYLNYTGELFF. CDR3 DNA: TGTGCCAGCAGCTTAGGCCGCTCGGGAGGCTACCTAAACTACACCGGGGAGCTGTTTTTT.

The CDR3 here is CATSGGRAYYEQYF. The DNA for the CDR3 is TGTGCCACCAGCGGGGGACGAGCTTACTACGAGCAGTACTTC. This chain uses TRBV15 with TRBJ2-7, with D possibly called TRBD1 or TRBD2 (5 bases each). The V gene lost 5 bases and the J gene lost 3 bases, with 14 bases spanning the gap. Germline loops: CDR1 LNHNV, CDR2 YYDKDF (reference sequence). The CDR3 loop spans 14 amino acids. Combining the CDR3 with reference TRBV15 and TRBJ2-7 gives the whole variable domain DAMVIQNPRYQVTQFGKPVTLSCSQTLNHNVMYWYQQKSSQAPKLLFHYYDKDFNNEADTPDNFQSRRPNTSFCFLDIRSPGLGDTAMYLCATSGGRAYYEQYFGPGTRLTVT.